This T cell receptor (beta chain) was sequenced for a study of T cells in Graves' hyperthyroidism and ophthalmopathy. On the study more broadly: Before any treatment, at initial diagnosis, peripheral blood was collected. General study findings and limits: Most expanded thyroid clonotypes above 0.001 recurred in blood.

Hyperthyroidism patients were newly diagnosed, had disease duration under 2 months, and were aged 18 to 65 years. The TCR beta CDR3 regions underwent amplification using RNA transcripts as the source. When the TCR CDR3 underwent first-round RT-PCR, the HTBI primer set was used. TCRdb processed the multiplex PCR reads anew with MiXCR; each CDR3 protein has one entry. Counted here are around 450,000 distinct CDR3 sequences, about a sixth occurring once; the ten biggest clones make up about 7.7%. Trimming pared 4 bases from V and 5 bases from J, leaving 9 bases between. The CDR3 is 13 amino acids. In this sample, this clonotype turned up a few times. The antigen remains unidentified.

The genes are TRBV12-3 or TRBV12-4 and TRBJ1-5; D is unclear. The specimen was blood. This TCR was sampled from a woman between 18 and 30 years old with Graves' hyperthyroidism. The CDR3 coding sequence is TGTGCCAGCAGTTCTGACCCTGATCAGCCCCAGCATTTT. Residues: CASSSDPDQPQHF.